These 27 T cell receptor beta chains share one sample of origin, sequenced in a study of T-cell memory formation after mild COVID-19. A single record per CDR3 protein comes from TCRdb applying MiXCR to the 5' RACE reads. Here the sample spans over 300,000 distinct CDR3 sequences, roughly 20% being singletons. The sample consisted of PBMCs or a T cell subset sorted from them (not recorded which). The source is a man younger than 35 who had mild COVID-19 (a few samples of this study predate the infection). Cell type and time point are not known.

CDR3 in DNA: TGTGCCAGCAGCCCGTTCGGACAGGGGGCTGGGGCCAACGTCCTGACTTTC. Translation gives CASSPFGQGAGANVLTF. V usage is TRBV7-2 and J usage is TRBJ2-6; 10 nucleotides line up with TRBD1. Germline V lookup: CDR1 SGHTA, CDR2 FQGNSA. V shed 5 bases and J 2 bases; nucleotides not matched to a gene: 6. The CDR3 contains 17 residues.

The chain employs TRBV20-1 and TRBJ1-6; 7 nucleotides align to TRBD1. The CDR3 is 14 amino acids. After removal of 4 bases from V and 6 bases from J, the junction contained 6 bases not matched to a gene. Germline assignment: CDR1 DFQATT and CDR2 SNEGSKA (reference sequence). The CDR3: CSATTGQLNSPLHF. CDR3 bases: TGCAGTGCTACTACGGGACAGCTTAATTCACCCCTCCACTTT.

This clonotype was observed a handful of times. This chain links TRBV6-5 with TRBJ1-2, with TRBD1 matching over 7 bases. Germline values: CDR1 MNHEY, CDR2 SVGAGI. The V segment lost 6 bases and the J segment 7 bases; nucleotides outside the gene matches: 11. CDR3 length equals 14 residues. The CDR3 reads CASRPNQGVAGYTF. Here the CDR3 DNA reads TGTGCCAGCAGGCCAAATCAGGGGGTAGCTGGCTACACCTTC.

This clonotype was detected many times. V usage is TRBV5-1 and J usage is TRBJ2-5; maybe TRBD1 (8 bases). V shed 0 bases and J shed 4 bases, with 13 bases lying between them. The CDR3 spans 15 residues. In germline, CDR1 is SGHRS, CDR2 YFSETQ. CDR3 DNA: TGCGCCAGCAGCTTGGTTACAGGGGGGGCAGAGACCCAGTACTTC. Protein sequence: CASSLVTGGAETQYF.

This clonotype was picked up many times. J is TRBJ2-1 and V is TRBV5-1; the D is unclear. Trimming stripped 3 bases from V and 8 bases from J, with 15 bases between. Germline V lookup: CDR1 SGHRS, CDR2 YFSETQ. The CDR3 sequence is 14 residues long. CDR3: CASSSAGRRDEQFF. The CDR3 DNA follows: TGCGCCAGCAGCTCGGCCGGGCGACGGGATGAGCAGTTCTTC. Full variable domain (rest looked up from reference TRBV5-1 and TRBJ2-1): KAGVTQTPRYLIKTRGQQVTLSCSPISGHRSVSWYQQTPGQGLQFLFEYFSETQRNKGNFPGRFSGRQFSNSRSEMNVSTLELGDSALYLCASSSAGRRDEQFFGPGTRLTVL.

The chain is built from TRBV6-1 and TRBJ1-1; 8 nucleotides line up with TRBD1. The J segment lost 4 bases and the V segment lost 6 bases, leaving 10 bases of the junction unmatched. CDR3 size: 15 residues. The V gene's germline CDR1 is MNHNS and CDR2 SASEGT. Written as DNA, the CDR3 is TGTGCCAGCAGCACGCAGGGGGCGCAGGGCACTGAAGCTTTCTTT. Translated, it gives CASSTQGAQGTEAFF.

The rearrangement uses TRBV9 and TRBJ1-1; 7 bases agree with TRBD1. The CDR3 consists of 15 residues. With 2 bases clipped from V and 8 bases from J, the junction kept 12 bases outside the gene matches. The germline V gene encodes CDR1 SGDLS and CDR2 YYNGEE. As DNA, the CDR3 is TGTGCCAGCAGCGTTTGGGCCGAAGGGACAGCCGAAGCTTTCTTT. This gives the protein CASSVWAEGTAEAFF.

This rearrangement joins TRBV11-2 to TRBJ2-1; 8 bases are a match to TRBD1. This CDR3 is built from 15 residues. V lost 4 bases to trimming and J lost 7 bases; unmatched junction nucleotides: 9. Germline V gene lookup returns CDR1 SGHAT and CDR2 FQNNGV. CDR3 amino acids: CASSSYRGRRNEQFF. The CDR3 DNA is TGTGCCAGCAGCTCCTACAGGGGGAGAAGGAATGAGCAGTTCTTC.

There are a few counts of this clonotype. Here the CDR3 reads CASRARDRLNTEAFF. The DNA for the CDR3 is TGTGCCAGCAGGGCACGGGACAGATTGAACACTGAAGCTTTCTTT. V gene TRBV12-3 or TRBV12-4 combines with J gene TRBJ1-1, with 7 bases fitting TRBD1. The CDR3 runs to 15 residues. Germline trimming cut 6 bases from V and 0 bases from J; bases unmatched to any gene: 7.

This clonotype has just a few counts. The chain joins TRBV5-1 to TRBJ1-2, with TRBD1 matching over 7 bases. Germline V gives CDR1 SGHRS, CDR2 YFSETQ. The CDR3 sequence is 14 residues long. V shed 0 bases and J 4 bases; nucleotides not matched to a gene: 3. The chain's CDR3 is CASSLEGTVYGYTF. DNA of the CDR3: TGCGCCAGCAGCTTGGAAGGGACAGTCTATGGCTACACCTTC.

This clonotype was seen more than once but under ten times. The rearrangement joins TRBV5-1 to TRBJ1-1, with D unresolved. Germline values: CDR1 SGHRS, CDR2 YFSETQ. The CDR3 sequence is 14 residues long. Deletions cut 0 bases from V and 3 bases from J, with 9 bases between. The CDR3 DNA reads TGCGCCAGCAGCTTGGTGGCAGGCGACACTGAAGCTTTCTTT. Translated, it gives CASSLVAGDTEAFF.

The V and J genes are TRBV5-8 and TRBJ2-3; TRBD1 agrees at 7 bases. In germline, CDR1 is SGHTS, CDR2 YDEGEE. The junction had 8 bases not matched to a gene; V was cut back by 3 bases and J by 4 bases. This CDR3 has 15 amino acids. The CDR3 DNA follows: TGTGCCAGCAGCTCCTGGACAGGAACGGCAGATACGCAGTATTTT. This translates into CASSSWTGTADTQYF.

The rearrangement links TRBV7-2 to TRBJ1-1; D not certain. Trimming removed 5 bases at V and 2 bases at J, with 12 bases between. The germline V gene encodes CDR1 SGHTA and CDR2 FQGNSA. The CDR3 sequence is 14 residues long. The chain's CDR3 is CASSPSLENTEAFF. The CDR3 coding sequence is TGTGCCAGCAGCCCCTCTCTCGAAAACACTGAAGCTTTCTTT.

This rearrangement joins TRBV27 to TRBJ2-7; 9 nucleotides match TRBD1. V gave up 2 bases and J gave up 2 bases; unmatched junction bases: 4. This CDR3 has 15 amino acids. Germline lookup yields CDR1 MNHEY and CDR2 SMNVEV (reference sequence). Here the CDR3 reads CASSLGGDRAYEQYF. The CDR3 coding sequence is TGTGCCAGCAGTTTAGGTGGGGACAGGGCCTACGAGCAGTACTTC.

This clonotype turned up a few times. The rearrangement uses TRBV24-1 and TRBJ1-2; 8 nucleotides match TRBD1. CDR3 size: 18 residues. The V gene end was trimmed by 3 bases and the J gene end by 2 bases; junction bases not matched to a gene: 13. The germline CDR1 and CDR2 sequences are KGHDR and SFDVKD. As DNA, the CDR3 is TGTGCCACCAGTGATGGGACAGGAACCAGAACCGCAAACTATGGCTACACCTTC. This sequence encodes CATSDGTGTRTANYGYTF.

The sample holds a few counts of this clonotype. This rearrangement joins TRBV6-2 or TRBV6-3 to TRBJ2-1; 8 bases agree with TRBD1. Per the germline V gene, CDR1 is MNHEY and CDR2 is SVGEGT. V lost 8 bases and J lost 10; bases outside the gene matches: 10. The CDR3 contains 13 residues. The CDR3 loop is CASRGTGLGEQFF. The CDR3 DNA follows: TGTGCCAGCCGAGGGACAGGCCTAGGCGAGCAGTTCTTC.

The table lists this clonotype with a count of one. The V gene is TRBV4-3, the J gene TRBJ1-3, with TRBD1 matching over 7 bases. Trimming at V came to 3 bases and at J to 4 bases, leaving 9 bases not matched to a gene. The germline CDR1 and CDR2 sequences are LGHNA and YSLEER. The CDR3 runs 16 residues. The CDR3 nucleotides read TGCGCCAGCAGCCACCTCGCAGGGGGGCCCGGAAACACCATATATTTT. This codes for CASSHLAGGPGNTIYF.

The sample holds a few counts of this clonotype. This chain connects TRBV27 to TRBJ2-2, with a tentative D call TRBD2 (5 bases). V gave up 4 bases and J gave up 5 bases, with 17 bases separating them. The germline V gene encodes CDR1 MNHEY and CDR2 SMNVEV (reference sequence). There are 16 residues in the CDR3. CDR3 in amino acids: CASSWLAELRTGELFF. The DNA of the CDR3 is TGTGCCAGCAGTTGGCTAGCAGAACTAAGAACCGGGGAGCTGTTTTTT.

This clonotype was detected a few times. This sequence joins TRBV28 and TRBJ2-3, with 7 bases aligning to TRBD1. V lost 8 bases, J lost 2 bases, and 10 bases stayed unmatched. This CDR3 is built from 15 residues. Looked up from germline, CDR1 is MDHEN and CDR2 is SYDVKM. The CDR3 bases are TGTGCCAGCGCAACCCCCGGGACAGACACAGATACGCAGTATTTT. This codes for CASATPGTDTDTQYF.

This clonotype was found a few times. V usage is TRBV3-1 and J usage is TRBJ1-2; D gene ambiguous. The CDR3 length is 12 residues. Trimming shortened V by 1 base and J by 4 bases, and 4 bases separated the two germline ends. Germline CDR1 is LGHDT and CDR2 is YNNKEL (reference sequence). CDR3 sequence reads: CASSQATYGYTF. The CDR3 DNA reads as TGTGCCAGCAGCCAAGCCACCTATGGCTACACCTTC. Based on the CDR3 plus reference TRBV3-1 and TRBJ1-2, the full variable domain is DTAVSQTPKYLVTQMGNDKSIKCEQNLGHDTMYWYKQDSKKFLKIMFSYNNKELIINETVPNRFSPKSPDKAHLNLHINSLELGDSAVYFCASSQATYGYTFGSGTRLTVV.

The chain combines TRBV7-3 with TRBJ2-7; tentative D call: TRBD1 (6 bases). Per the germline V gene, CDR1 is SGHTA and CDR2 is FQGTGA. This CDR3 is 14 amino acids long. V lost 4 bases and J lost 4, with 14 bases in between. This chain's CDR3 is CASSCRTVAYEQYV. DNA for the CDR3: TGTGCCAGCAGCTGTCGGACAGTGGCTTACGAGCAGTACGTC.

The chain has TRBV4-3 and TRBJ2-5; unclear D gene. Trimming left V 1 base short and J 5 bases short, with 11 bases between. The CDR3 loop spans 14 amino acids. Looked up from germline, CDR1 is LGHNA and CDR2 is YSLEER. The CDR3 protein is CASSQGLQWETQYF. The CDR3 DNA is TGCGCCAGCAGCCAAGGCTTACAGTGGGAGACCCAGTACTTC.

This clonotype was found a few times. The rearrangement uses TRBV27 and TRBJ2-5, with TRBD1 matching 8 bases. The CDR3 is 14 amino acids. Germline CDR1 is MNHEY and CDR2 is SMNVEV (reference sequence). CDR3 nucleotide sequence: TGTGCAGCCGGCCGACAGGGGCTGCAAGAGACCCAGTACTTC. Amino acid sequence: CAAGRQGLQETQYF.

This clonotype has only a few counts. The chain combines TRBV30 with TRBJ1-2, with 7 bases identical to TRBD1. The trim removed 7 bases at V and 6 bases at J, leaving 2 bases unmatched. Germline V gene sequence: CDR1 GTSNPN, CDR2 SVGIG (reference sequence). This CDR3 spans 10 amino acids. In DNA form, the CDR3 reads TGTGCCTTCAGGGGGAATGGCTACACCTTC. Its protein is CAFRGNGYTF.

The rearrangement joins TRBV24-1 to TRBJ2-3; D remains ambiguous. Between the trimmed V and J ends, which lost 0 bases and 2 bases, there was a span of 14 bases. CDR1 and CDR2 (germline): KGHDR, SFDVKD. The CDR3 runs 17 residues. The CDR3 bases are TGTGCCACCAGTGATTTGACGGCTACAGCTAACACAGATACGCAGTATTTT. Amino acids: CATSDLTATANTDTQYF.

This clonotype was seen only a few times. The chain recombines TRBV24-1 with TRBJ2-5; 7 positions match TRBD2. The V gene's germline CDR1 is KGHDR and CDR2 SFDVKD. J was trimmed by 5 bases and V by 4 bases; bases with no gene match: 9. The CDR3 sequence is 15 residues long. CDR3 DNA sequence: TGTGCCACCAGTGAAGGGACTATCCCTAGGGAGACCCAGTACTTC. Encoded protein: CATSEGTIPRETQYF.

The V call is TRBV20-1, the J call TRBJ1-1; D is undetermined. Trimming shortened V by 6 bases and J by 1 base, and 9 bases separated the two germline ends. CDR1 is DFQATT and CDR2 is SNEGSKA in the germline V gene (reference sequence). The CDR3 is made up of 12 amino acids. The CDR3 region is CSAGFRNTEAFF. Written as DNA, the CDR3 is TGCAGTGCAGGGTTTCGGAACACTGAAGCTTTCTTT.